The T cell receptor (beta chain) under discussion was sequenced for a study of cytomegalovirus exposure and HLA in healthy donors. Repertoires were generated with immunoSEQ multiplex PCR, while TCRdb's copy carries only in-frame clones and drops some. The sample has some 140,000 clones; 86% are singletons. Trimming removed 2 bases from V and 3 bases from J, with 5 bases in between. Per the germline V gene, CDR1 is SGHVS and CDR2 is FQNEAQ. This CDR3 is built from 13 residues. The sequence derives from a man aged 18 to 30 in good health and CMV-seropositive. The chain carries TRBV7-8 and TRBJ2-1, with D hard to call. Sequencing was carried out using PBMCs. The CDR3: CASSLYSYNEQFF. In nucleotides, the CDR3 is TGTGCCAGCAGCTTATACAGCTACAATGAGCAGTTCTTC.